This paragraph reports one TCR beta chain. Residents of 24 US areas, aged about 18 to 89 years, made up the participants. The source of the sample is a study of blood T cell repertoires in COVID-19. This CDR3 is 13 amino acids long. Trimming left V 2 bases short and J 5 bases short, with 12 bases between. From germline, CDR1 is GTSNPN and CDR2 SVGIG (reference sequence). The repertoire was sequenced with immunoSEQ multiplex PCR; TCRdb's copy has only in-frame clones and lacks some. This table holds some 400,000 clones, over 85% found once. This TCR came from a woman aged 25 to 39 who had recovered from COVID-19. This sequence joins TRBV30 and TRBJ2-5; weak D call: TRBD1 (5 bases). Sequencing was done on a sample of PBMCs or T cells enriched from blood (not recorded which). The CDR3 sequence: CAWSTQGGETQYF. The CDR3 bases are TGTGCCTGGAGTACTCAGGGTGGGGAGACCCAGTACTTC.